This T cell receptor beta chain was observed in a study of shared clonotypes between healthy human individuals. Here immunoSEQ multiplex PCR was the method, and the copy in TCRdb shows in-frame clones only, minus some. The table records hundreds of thousands of clones, about 74% of them present only once. V gave up 9 bases and J gave up 5 bases; unmatched junction bases: 14. Germline V gives CDR1 MNHEY, CDR2 SVGAGI. CDR3 length equals 15 residues. In this sample, this clone turned up a few times. The V and J genes are TRBV6-5 and TRBJ2-7; 9 bases fit TRBD1. Sequenced: memory CD4+ T cells sorted from blood. Subset in this sample: CD45RA-negative fraction. This TCR derives from a woman aged 25 to 39 in good health. The CDR3 sequence: CASHPGGTGSNEQYF. The CDR3 nucleotides read TGTGCCAGTCACCCGGGTGGGACAGGGTCCAACGAGCAGTACTTC.